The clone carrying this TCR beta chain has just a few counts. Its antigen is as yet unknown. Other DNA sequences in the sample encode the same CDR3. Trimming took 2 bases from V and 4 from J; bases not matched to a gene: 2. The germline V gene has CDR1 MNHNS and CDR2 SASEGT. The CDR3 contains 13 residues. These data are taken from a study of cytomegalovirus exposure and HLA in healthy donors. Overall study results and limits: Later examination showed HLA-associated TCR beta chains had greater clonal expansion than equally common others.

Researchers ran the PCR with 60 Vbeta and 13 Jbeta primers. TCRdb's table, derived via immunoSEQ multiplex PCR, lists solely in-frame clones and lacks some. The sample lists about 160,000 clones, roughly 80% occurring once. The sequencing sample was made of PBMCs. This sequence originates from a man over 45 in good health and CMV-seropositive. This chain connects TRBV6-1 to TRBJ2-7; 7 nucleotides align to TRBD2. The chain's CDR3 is CASSELAAYEQYF. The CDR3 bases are TGTGCCAGCAGTGAACTAGCGGCTTACGAGCAGTACTTC.